The next 25 T cell receptor beta chains were all read from a single sample in a study of cytomegalovirus exposure and HLA in healthy donors. Primers: 60 Vbeta forward and 13 Jbeta reverse. Assay used: immunoSEQ multiplex PCR; TCRdb lists only in-frame clones, some missing. The sample carries 200,000 to 250,000 clones, just under 80% recorded once. Sequencing input: PBMCs. These receptors were taken from a boy aged 10-17 years in good health and CMV-seronegative.

The V gene is TRBV15, the J gene TRBJ2-7, with 7 bases matching TRBD1. The junction had 12 bases not matched to a gene; V was cut back by 5 bases and J by 2 bases. The CDR3 is 16 residues long. Looked up from germline, CDR1 is LNHNV and CDR2 is YYDKDF (reference sequence). The CDR3: CATSGPDREGTYEQYF. CDR3 coding DNA: TGTGCCACCAGCGGACCCGACAGGGAAGGGACCTACGAGCAGTACTTC.

The chain has TRBV11-3 and TRBJ2-5; 7 bases are a match to TRBD1. The V gene's germline CDR1 is SGHNT and CDR2 YENEEA. The CDR3 contains 16 residues. V lost 2 bases to trimming and J lost 1 base; unmatched junction nucleotides: 7. This CDR3 is CASSLSSPGGQETQYF. CDR3 in DNA: TGTGCCAGCAGCTTATCGTCACCAGGGGGCCAAGAGACCCAGTACTTC.

This chain links TRBV7-9 with TRBJ2-2; a possible D gene is TRBD2 (5 bases). V was cut by 9 bases and J by 4 bases, with 18 bases left in between. This CDR3 region has 15 residues. Germline-derived CDR1 and CDR2 are SEHNR and FQNEAQ (reference sequence). The CDR3 spells CAREVGGSVTGELFF. The CDR3 bases are TGTGCCAGGGAGGTGGGCGGCTCCGTCACCGGGGAGCTGTTTTTT.

The chain employs TRBV6-9 and TRBJ2-1, with D perhaps matching TRBD1 (6 bases). Germline V gene lookup returns CDR1 MNHGY and CDR2 SVAAGI. Trimming removed 10 bases from V and 7 bases from J, with 17 bases in between. CDR3 length: 13 residues. In nucleotides, the CDR3 is TGTGCCACCTCCGCGACAGGTCGGAATGAGCAGTTCTTC. This sequence encodes CATSATGRNEQFF.

This chain joins TRBV11-3 and TRBJ2-3; 7 bases fit TRBD2. The trim removed 3 bases at V and 5 bases at J, leaving 11 bases unmatched. This CDR3 contains 16 residues. Germline lookup yields CDR1 SGHNT and CDR2 YENEEA. CDR3 loop: CASSFSPREYEDTQYF. The DNA for the CDR3 is TGTGCCAGCAGCTTTTCCCCGCGGGAGTATGAAGATACGCAGTATTTT.

The CDR3 spells CASSLPRQGPNTEAFF. In DNA, the CDR3 is TGTGCCAGCAGCCTTCCCCGACAGGGGCCGAACACTGAAGCTTTCTTT. The rearrangement links TRBV6-6 to TRBJ1-1; 8 nucleotides line up with TRBD1. J lost 1 base, V lost 6 bases, and 10 bases had no gene match. CDR3 length: 16 residues. Germline CDR1 reads MNHNY; CDR2 reads SVGAGI (reference sequence).

The V gene is TRBV10-3, the J gene TRBJ2-5; D perhaps matches TRBD1 (6 bases). The better agreement between TRBJ2-7 and the DNA end casts doubt on the J call. CDR1 ENHRY and CDR2 SYGVKD come from the germline V gene. The CDR3 totals 14 residues. The DNA for the CDR3 is TGTGCCATCAGTGTGAGGACAGCGTCCTACGAGCAGTACTTC. Translation gives CAISVRTASYEQYF.

This chain uses TRBV5-1 with TRBJ2-3, with TRBD2 identical over 13 bases. After removal of 4 bases from V and 2 bases from J, the junction contained 4 bases not matched to a gene. Germline values: CDR1 SGHRS, CDR2 YFSETQ. The CDR3 is 16 residues long. The CDR3 sequence: CASSETSGGFTDTQYF. DNA of the CDR3: TGCGCCAGCAGCGAGACTAGCGGGGGGTTCACAGATACGCAGTATTTT. The full variable domain, its missing parts supplied by reference TRBV5-1 and TRBJ2-3, is KAGVTQTPRYLIKTRGQQVTLSCSPISGHRSVSWYQQTPGQGLQFLFEYFSETQRNKGNFPGRFSGRQFSNSRSEMNVSTLELGDSALYLCASSETSGGFTDTQYFGPGTRLTVL.

The V call is TRBV15, the J call TRBJ2-2; weak D call: TRBD2 (5 bases). The V and J ends lost 0 bases and 4 bases respectively, with 12 bases between them. CDR1 is LNHNV, CDR2 YYDKDF, per germline (reference sequence). The CDR3 sequence is 16 residues long. CDR3: CATSRDRTRGTGELFF. CDR3 bases: TGTGCCACCAGCAGAGATCGGACTCGAGGCACCGGGGAGCTGTTTTTT.

The CDR3 region is CASSAQAQFTDTQYF. CDR3 nucleotides: TGTGCCAGCAGCGCACAAGCGCAATTTACAGATACGCAGTATTTT. J is TRBJ2-3 and V is TRBV9; D gene ambiguous. This CDR3 spans 15 amino acids. CDR1 and CDR2 from the germline V gene are SGDLS and YYNGEE. V was cut by 3 bases and J by 3 bases, with 14 bases left in between.

This CDR3 is CASSTDRGQETQYF. DNA of the CDR3: TGTGCCAGCAGCACGGACAGGGGCCAAGAGACCCAGTACTTC. The chain has TRBV7-3 and TRBJ2-5; 9 bases match TRBD1. CDR3 length: 14 residues. From germline, CDR1 is SGHTA and CDR2 FQGTGA. Unmatched junction bases numbered 2, after V lost 5 bases and J lost 1 base.

The chain carries TRBV18 and TRBJ1-5; D might be TRBD1 (6 bases). There are 14 residues in the CDR3. Trimming left V 3 bases short and J 3 bases short, with 9 bases between. Germline V lookup: CDR1 KGHSH, CDR2 LQKENI. The CDR3 bases are TGTGCCAGCTCACCGGGGGCTAACAATCAGCCCCAGCATTTT. This gives the protein CASSPGANNQPQHF.

The table lists this clone with a count of one. This chain connects TRBV6-5 to TRBJ2-7, with 8 nucleotides matching TRBD1. The CDR3 length is 16 residues. Per the germline V gene, CDR1 is MNHEY and CDR2 is SVGAGI. The trim removed 2 bases at V and 3 bases at J, leaving 9 bases unmatched. As DNA, the CDR3 is TGTGCCAGCAGTTACGGTCGGGCAGGGGGCTTCTACGAGCAGTACTTC. Protein product: CASSYGRAGGFYEQYF.

This chain links TRBV5-4 with TRBJ2-5, with D perhaps matching TRBD1 (5 bases). The CDR3 loop spans 15 amino acids. Germline CDR1 is SGHNT and CDR2 is YYREEE (reference sequence). The ends were cut back, 0 bases at V and 4 bases at J, with 13 bases in the middle. The CDR3 loop is CASSLASRQGETQYF. DNA for the CDR3: TGTGCCAGCAGCTTGGCCTCGCGCCAGGGAGAGACCCAGTACTTC.

V and J are TRBV6-1 and TRBJ1-1; 8 bases are a match to TRBD1. CDR3 length: 15 residues. V lost 2 bases, J lost 5 bases, and 7 bases stayed unmatched. Germline V gene data show CDR1 as MNHNS and CDR2 as SASEGT. This chain's CDR3 is CASSERTGGGTEAFF. CDR3 in DNA: TGTGCCAGCAGTGAACGAACAGGGGGAGGAACTGAAGCTTTCTTT.

V usage is TRBV5-6 and J usage is TRBJ1-5, with a tentative D call TRBD1 (6 bases). This CDR3 contains 15 residues. V lost 1 base and J 5 bases, leaving 13 bases between the germline ends. Germline CDR1 SGHDT, CDR2 YYEEEE. The CDR3 sequence: CASSLWGRGDQPQHF. CDR3 sequence (DNA): TGTGCCAGCAGCTTGTGGGGGCGAGGAGATCAGCCCCAGCATTTT.

The rearrangement links TRBV30 to TRBJ1-1, with TRBD1 identical over 8 bases. Germline assignment: CDR1 GTSNPN and CDR2 SVGIG (reference sequence). This CDR3 is built from 14 residues. After removal of 2 bases from V and 0 bases from J, the junction contained 2 bases not matched to a gene. The CDR3 loop reads CAWSLDRVNTEAFF. The CDR3 DNA reads TGTGCCTGGAGTTTGGACAGGGTGAACACTGAAGCTTTCTTT.

The chain has TRBV2 and TRBJ2-5; D gene ambiguous. Looked up from germline, CDR1 is SNHLY and CDR2 is FYNNEI. The CDR3 covers 13 residues. With 7 bases removed from V and 4 bases from J, the gap between germline ends came to 13 bases. The CDR3 region is CASTNDLGETQYF. The CDR3 nucleotides read TGTGCCAGCACCAACGATCTCGGAGAGACCCAGTACTTC. Based on the CDR3 plus reference TRBV2 and TRBJ2-5, the full variable domain is EPEVTQTPSHQVTQMGQEVILRCVPISNHLYFYWYRQILGQKVEFLVSFYNNEISEKSEIFDDQFSVERPDGSNFTLKIRSTKLEDSAMYFCASTNDLGETQYFGPGTRLLVL.

The chain carries TRBV6-5 and TRBJ2-7, with TRBD1 as a possible D gene (6 bases). The CDR3 is made up of 14 amino acids. Per the germline V gene, CDR1 is MNHEY and CDR2 is SVGAGI. With 5 bases removed from V and 0 bases from J, the gap between germline ends came to 11 bases. Written as DNA, the CDR3 is TGTGCCAGCAGTCTAAGAGGGGGCTCCTACGAGCAGTACTTC. This codes for CASSLRGGSYEQYF.

V is TRBV11-3 and J is TRBJ1-1; TRBD1 is a possible D gene (5 bases). V lost 0 bases and J lost 11, with 19 bases in between. The germline CDR1 and CDR2 sequences are SGHNT and YENEEA. This CDR3 region has 15 residues. CDR3 bases: TGTGCCAGCAGCTTAGATCTCAGGTCGGGGGGGGAGGCTTTCTTT. Translated: CASSLDLRSGGEAFF.

The chain combines TRBV5-6 with TRBJ2-7; 7 bases align to TRBD1. CDR3 length: 13 residues. V was clipped by 2 bases and J by 2 bases; unmatched bases: 1. Germline V gene data show CDR1 as SGHDT and CDR2 as YYEEEE. The CDR3 here is CASSFGTAYEQYF. The CDR3 DNA reads as TGTGCCAGCAGCTTCGGGACAGCCTACGAGCAGTACTTC.

The CDR3 sequence is CASSWGEEETQYF. The DNA for the CDR3 is TGTGCCAGCAGCTGGGGGGAAGAGGAGACCCAGTACTTC. The rearrangement joins TRBV28 to TRBJ2-5, with D tentatively TRBD2 (6 bases). Trimming left V 6 bases short and J 5 bases short, with 13 bases between. This CDR3 contains 13 residues. Germline CDR1 MDHEN, CDR2 SYDVKM.

This clone was counted a single time. The genes are TRBV5-5 and TRBJ2-5; TRBD1 might be the D (5 bases). This CDR3 spans 15 amino acids. CDR1 and CDR2 from the germline V gene are SGHKS and YYEKEE (reference sequence). Trimming cost V 4 bases and J 2 bases, with 15 bases left between them. CDR3 sequence reads: CASSLDTRVQETQYF. The CDR3 DNA reads as TGTGCCAGCAGCCTGGATACCAGGGTTCAAGAGACCCAGTACTTC. Full variable domain (missing parts from reference TRBV5-5 and TRBJ2-5): DAGVTQSPTHLIKTRGQQVTLRCSPISGHKSVSWYQQVLGQGPQFIFQYYEKEERGRGNFPDRFSARQFPNYSSELNVNALLLGDSALYLCASSLDTRVQETQYFGPGTRLLVL.

This clone was observed a few times. The chain joins TRBV6-1 to TRBJ2-7; 8 nucleotides align to TRBD1. Germline CDR1 reads MNHNS; CDR2 reads SASEGT. V dropped 2 bases and J dropped 2; count of bases not matched to a gene: 5. The CDR3 sequence is 15 residues long. CDR3 region: CASSEWTGLPYEQYF. The DNA of the CDR3 is TGTGCCAGCAGTGAATGGACAGGGCTCCCCTACGAGCAGTACTTC.

V usage is TRBV5-1 and J usage is TRBJ1-1, with a possible D match to TRBD1 (6 bases). Deletions cut 0 bases from V and 1 base from J, with 19 bases between. The CDR3 runs 18 residues. Germline-derived CDR1 and CDR2 are SGHRS and YFSETQ. The CDR3 DNA sequence: TGCGCCAGCAGCTTGGCTTTAGGGACAAAAAGAGCGAACACTGAAGCTTTCTTT. Residues: CASSLALGTKRANTEAFF.